Below, one T cell receptor beta chain is given with its context. The V gene's germline CDR1 is MNHNY and CDR2 SVGAGI (reference sequence). V was cut by 8 bases and J by 2 bases, with 10 bases left in between. This CDR3 comprises 13 residues. The source of the sample is a study of shared clonotypes between healthy human individuals. Naive CD8 cells lacked CD45RO, underwent positive selection for CCR7 and left out terminally differentiated effector memory CD45RA+ cells. Profiled with immunoSEQ multiplex PCR; TCRdb holds only in-frame clones, not every one. Here the sample spans about 1,900,000 clones, less than 95% being singletons.

The chain joins TRBV6-6 to TRBJ2-1, with TRBD2 as a possible D gene (5 bases). The TCR was taken from a young man in good health. The sequenced sample consisted of naive CD8+ T cells sorted from blood. The CDR3 DNA follows: TGTGCCAGCGGTACGGGAACCTACAATGAGCAGTTCTTC. Its protein product is CASGTGTYNEQFF.